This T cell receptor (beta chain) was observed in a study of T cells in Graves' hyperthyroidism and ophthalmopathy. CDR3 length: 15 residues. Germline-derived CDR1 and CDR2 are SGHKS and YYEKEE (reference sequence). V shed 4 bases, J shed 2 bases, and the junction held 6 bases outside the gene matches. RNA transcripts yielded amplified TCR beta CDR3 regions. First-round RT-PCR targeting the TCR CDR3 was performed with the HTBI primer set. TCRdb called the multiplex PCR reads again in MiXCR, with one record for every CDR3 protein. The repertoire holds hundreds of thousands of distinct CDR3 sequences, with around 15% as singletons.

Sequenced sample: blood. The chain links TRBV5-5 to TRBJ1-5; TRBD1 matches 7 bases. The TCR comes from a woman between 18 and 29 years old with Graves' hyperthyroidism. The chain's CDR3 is CASSLQGVRNQPQHF. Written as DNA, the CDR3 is TGTGCCAGCAGCCTGCAGGGGGTCCGCAATCAGCCCCAGCATTTT.